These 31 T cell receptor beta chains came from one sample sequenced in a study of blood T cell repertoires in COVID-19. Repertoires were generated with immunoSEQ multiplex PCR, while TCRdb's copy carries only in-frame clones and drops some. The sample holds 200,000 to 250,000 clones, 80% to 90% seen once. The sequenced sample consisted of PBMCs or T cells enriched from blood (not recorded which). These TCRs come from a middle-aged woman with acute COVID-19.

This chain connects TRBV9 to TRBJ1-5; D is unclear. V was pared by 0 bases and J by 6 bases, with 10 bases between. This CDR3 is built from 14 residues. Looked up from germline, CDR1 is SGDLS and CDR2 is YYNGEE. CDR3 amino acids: CASSVGGVGQPQHF. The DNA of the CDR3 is TGTGCCAGCAGCGTAGGCGGGGTCGGTCAGCCCCAGCATTTT.

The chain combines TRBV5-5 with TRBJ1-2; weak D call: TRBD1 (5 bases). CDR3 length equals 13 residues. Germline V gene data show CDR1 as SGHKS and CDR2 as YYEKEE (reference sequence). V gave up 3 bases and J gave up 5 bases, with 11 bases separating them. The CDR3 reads CASSSQGGYGYTF. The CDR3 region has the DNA TGTGCCAGCAGCTCTCAGGGCGGATATGGCTACACCTTC.

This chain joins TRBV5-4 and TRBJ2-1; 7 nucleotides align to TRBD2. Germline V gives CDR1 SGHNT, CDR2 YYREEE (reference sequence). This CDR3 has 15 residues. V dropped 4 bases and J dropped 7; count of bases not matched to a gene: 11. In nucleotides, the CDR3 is TGTGCCAGCAGCATCCCTAGCGGAGCCCTAAATGAGCAGTTCTTC. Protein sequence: CASSIPSGALNEQFF.

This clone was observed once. CDR3 sequence: CANRIQQNTEAFF. The DNA for the CDR3 is TGTGCCAACAGGATACAGCAGAACACTGAAGCTTTCTTT. This rearrangement joins TRBV6-9 to TRBJ1-1, with D possibly TRBD1 on 5 matching bases. Trimming took off 10 bases at V and 1 base at J, with 13 bases between the two ends. The CDR3 consists of 13 residues. From germline, CDR1 is MNHGY and CDR2 SVAAGI.

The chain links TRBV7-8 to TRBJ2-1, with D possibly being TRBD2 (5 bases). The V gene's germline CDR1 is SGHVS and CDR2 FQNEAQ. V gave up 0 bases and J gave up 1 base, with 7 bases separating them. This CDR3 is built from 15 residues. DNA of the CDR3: TGTGCCAGCAGCTTAGCTCGCGGGTCCTACAATGAGCAGTTCTTC. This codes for CASSLARGSYNEQFF.

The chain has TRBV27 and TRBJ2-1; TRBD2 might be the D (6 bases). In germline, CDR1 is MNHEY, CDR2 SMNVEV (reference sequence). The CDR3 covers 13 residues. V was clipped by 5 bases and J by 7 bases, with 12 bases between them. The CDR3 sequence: CASSLGLGNEQFF. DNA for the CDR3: TGTGCCAGCAGTCTGGGACTCGGGAATGAGCAGTTCTTC.

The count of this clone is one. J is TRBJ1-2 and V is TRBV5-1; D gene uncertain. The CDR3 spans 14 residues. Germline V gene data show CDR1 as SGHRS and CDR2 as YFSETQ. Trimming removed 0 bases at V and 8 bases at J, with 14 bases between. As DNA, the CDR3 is TGCGCCAGCAGCTTGGGATCTGGGTTGGGCGGCTACACCTTC. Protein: CASSLGSGLGGYTF.

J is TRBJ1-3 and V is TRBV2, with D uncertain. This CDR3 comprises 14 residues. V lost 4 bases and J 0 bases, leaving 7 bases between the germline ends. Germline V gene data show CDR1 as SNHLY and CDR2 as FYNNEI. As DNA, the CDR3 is TGTGCCAGCAGTGGCGGCAGCTCTGGAAACACCATATATTTT. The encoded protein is CASSGGSSGNTIYF.

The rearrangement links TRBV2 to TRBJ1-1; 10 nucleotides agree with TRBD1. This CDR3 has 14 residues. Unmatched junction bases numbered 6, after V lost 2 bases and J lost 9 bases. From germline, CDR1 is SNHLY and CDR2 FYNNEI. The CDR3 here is CASSELGQGSKAFF. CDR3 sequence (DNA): TGTGCCAGCAGTGAATTGGGACAGGGGTCGAAAGCTTTCTTT.

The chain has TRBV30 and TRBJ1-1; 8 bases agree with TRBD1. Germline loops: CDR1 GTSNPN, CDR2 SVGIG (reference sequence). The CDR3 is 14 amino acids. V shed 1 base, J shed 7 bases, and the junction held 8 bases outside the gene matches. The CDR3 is CAWSASGQGIEAFF. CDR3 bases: TGTGCCTGGAGTGCATCCGGACAGGGAATTGAAGCTTTCTTT.

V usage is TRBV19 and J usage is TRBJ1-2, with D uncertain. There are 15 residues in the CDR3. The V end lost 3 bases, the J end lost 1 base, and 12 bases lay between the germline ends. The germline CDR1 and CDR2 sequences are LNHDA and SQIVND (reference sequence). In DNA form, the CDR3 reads TGTGCCAGTAGTATCCGTTGGCAACATAACTATGGCTACACCTTC. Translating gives CASSIRWQHNYGYTF.

The CDR3 DNA reads as TGTGCCAGCAGCGGTGACAGGGGGGGTGCCGGGGAGCTGTTTTTT. Protein product: CASSGDRGGAGELFF. The chain couples TRBV11-1 to TRBJ2-2; 9 nucleotides agree with TRBD1. This CDR3 comprises 15 residues. Germline V gene lookup returns CDR1 SGHAT and CDR2 FQDESV (reference sequence). V lost 5 bases to trimming and J lost 6 bases; unmatched junction nucleotides: 7.

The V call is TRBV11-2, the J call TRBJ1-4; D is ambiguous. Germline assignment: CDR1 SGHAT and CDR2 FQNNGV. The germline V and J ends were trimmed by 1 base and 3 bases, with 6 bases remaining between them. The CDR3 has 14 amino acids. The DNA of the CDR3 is TGTGCCAGCAGCTTAGGATCAGCTAATGAAAAACTGTTTTTT. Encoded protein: CASSLGSANEKLFF. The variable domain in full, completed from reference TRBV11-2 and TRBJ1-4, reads EAGVAQSPRYKIIEKRQSVAFWCNPISGHATLYWYQQILGQGPKLLIQFQNNGVVDDSQLPKDRFSAERLKGVDSTLKIQPAKLEDSAVYLCASSLGSANEKLFFGSGTQLSVL.

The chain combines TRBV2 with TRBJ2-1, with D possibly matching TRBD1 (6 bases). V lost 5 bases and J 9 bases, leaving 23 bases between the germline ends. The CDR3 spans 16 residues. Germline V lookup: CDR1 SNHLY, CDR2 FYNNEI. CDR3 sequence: CASSKNRDPLFGEQFF. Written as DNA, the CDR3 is TGTGCCAGCAGTAAAAACAGGGACCCACTTTTTGGTGAGCAGTTCTTC.

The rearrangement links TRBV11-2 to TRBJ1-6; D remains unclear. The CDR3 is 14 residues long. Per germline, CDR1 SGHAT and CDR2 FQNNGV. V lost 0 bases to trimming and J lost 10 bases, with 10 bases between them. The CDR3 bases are TGTGCCAGCAGCTTAGATATGTTTGCGTCACCCCTCCACTTT. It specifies CASSLDMFASPLHF.

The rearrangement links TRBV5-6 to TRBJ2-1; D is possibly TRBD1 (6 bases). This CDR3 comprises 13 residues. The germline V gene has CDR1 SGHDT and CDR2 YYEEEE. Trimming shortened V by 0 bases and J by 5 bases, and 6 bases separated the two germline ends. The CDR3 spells CASSLDRDNEQFF. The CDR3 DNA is TGTGCCAGCAGCTTGGACAGGGACAATGAGCAGTTCTTC.

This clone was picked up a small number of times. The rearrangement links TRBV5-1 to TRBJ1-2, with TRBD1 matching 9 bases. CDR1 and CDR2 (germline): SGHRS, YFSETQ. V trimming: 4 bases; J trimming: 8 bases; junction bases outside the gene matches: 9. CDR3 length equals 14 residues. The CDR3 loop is CASSLPGQGKGYTF. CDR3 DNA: TGCGCCAGCAGCCTACCGGGACAGGGAAAAGGCTACACCTTC.

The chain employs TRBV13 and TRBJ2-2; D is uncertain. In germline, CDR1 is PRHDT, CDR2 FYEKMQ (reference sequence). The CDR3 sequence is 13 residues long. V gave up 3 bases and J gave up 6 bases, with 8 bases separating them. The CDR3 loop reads CASSFSRSGELFF. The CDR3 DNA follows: TGTGCCAGCAGCTTTTCACGGTCCGGGGAGCTGTTTTTT.

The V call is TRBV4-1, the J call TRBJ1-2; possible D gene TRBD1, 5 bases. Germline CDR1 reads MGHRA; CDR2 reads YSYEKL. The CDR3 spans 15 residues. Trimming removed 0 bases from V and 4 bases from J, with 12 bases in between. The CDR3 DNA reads TGCGCCAGCAGCCAAGATTTCGGAGGGGTCTATGGCTACACCTTC. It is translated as CASSQDFGGVYGYTF.

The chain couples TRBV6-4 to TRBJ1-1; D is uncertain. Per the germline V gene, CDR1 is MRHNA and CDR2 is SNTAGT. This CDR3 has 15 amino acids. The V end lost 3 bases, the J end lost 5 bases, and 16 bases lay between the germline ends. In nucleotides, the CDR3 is TGTGCCAGCAGTGAGTATGGTTATCCCCGGACTGAAGCTTTCTTT. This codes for CASSEYGYPRTEAFF.

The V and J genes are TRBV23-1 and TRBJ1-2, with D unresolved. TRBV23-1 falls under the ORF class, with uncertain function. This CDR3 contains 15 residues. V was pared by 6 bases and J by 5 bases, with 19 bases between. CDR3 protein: CASSGEGDGRYGYTF. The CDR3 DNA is TGCGCCAGCAGCGGGGAGGGAGACGGGAGGTATGGCTACACCTTC.

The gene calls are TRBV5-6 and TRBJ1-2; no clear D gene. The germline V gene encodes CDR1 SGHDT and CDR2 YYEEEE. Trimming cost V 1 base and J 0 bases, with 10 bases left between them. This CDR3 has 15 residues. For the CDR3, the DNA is TGTGCCAGCAGCTTGCCGACGGGGTCTAACTATGGCTACACCTTC. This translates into CASSLPTGSNYGYTF.

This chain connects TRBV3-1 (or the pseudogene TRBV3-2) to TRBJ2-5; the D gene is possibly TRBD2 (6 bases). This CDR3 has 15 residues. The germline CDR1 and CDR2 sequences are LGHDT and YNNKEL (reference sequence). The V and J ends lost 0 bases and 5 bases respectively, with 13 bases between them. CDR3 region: CASSQESGAPETQYF. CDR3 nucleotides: TGTGCCAGCAGCCAAGAGTCGGGAGCGCCGGAGACCCAGTACTTC.

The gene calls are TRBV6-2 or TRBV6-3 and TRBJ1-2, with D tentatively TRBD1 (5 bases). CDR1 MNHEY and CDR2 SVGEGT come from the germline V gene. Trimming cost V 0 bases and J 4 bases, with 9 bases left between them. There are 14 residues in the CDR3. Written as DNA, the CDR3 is TGTGCCAGCAGTTACTCGGGCAGGGTCTATGGCTACACCTTC. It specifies CASSYSGRVYGYTF.

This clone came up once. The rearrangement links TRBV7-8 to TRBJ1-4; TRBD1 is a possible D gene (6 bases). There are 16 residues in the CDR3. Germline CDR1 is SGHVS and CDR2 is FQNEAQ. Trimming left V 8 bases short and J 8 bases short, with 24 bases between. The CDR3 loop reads CASGEALTGPGEKLFF. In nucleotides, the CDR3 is TGTGCCAGCGGAGAGGCCCTGACAGGCCCAGGCGAAAAACTGTTTTTT.

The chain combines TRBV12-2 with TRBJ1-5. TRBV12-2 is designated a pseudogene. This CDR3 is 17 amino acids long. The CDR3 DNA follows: TGTGCAAGTCGCAACCGGAGGGGACCGAATAGCAATCAGCCCCAGCATTTT. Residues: CASRNRRGPNSNQPQHF.

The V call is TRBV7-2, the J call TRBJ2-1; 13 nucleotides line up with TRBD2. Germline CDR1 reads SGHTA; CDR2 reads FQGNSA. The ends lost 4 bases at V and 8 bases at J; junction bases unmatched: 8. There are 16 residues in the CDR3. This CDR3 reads CASSWTSGSLTDEQFF. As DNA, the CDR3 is TGTGCCAGCAGCTGGACTAGCGGGAGTCTTACCGATGAGCAGTTCTTC.

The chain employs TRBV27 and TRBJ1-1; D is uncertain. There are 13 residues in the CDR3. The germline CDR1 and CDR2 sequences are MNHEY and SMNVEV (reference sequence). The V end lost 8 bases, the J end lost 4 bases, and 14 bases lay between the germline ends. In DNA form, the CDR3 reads TGTGCCAGCGGACGCGTCGGGGTCACTGAAGCTTTCTTT. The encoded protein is CASGRVGVTEAFF.

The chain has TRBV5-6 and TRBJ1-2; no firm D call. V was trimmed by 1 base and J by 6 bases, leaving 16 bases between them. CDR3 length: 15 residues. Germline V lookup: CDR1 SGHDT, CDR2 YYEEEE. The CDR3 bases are TGTGCCAGCAGCTTGAGCGGCACCTCGATGGATGGCTACACCTTC. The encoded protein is CASSLSGTSMDGYTF.

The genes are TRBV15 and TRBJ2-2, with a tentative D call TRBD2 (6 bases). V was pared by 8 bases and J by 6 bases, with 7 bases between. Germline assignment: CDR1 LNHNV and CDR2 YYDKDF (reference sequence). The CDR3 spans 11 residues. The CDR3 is CATGGAGELFF. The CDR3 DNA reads TGTGCCACCGGCGGGGCCGGGGAGCTGTTTTTT.

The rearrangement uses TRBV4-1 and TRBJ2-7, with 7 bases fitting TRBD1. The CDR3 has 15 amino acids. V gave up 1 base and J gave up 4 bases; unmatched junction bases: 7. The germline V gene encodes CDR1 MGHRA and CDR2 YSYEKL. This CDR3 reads CASSQAGTQGYEQYV. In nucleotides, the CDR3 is TGCGCCAGCAGCCAAGCCGGGACACAGGGGTACGAGCAGTACGTC.